This T cell receptor beta chain was identified during a study of cytomegalovirus exposure and HLA in healthy donors (dated 2017 in TCRdb). Background on the whole study: An earlier analysis of 587 of the donors reported roughly 270 Gb of sequence data and 117 million unique TCR beta sequences from about 180 million T cells. Donor age, sex, ethnicity and CMV serostatus were compiled together with the repertoire data. The T cell repertoires of 666 subjects were profiled by immunosequencing and related to cytomegalovirus serostatus. A later genetic analysis used genome-wide SNP genotypes for about three fifths of the 666 donors, treating that subset as a discovery cohort. Roughly 300 gigabases of sequencing data and tens of millions of unique TCR sequences made up an early release that covered around 640 HLA-typed donors. To predict cytomegalovirus infection status, the study combined high-throughput TCR immunosequencing, statistical association of individual TCRs with disease status, and machine learning. Class I and class II HLA loci were covered by the typing at four-digit resolution. In addition to the first cohort of around 670 subjects, a separate validation cohort of approximately 110 different subjects was used. All discovery cohort repertoires had been generated on a single sequencing platform. On average, roughly 200,000 unique TCR beta nucleotide sequences were sequenced per donor among fewer than 500 genotyped donors of the cohort, with 15% to 20% of those sequences being non-productive. Rather than drawing on any new phenotypic data, the later analysis identified candidate immune exposures from TCR beta sequences and the way those sequences occurred across donors. Typing coverage varied by locus: roughly 629-640 donors for A, B, C, DRB1 and DQB1; under 550 for DQA1; 606 for DPA1; approximately 490 for DPB1. Roughly five DR-DQ haplotypes were handled as single units for association and clustering, since linkage in the cohort was strong. An earlier analysis of more than 450 of the donors used high-throughput TCR beta sequencing to judge whether each TCR beta V gene segment behaved as functional or pseudogenic. Of the 398 genotyped donors, over 70% fell in the genetic ancestry cluster associated with self-reported Caucasian donors. A later analysis re-analyzed previously published TCR beta repertoires from several hundred donors and added high-resolution HLA genotyping to study TCR occurrence patterns. The study was designed to test whether signatures of past pathogen exposure could be identified by cataloging public T cell receptors. The paper's findings and limits, for the study overall: The sequencing pipeline was judged likely to have produced a cluster of highly shared sequence variants as a technical artifact. Roughly uniform sequencing depth across donors was assumed in presence/absence analyses, although this assumption may not hold. The cohort was sequenced for TCR beta chains only, and without alpha or paired-chain data the features that could be detected were limited. In a later analysis, HLA-associated TCR beta chains were found to be more clonally expanded and to have lower generation probabilities than equally common non-associated chains. The study gave a list of 150 to 200 TCR beta chains associated with cytomegalovirus. Compared with the roughly 700-donor mean, donors in an Asian-associated ancestry cluster had fewer N-insertions in productive TCRs, according to a later genetic analysis. In a later analysis, 16,951 TCR beta sequences were associated with specific HLA alleles at a false discovery rate of 0.05. Strong co-occurrence of HLA alleles, especially DR and DQ, made assigning TCR associations to individual alleles difficult. A few of the identified cytomegalovirus-associated TCR beta chains were confirmed in vitro to be specific for cytomegalovirus antigens. The classifier was reported to diagnose cytomegalovirus status with high specificity and sensitivity in both the original and validation cohorts. Most TCR sequences were seen in very few donors, while some public TCRs were found in many individuals. CMV serostatus was the only immune exposure information available for the cohort. According to a later analysis, TCR association rates differed among HLA loci, with DRB1 alleles showing the most associated TCRs and HLA-C alleles showing the fewest. In a later genetic analysis, a missense DCLRE1C variant was associated with V-gene and J-gene trimming of TCR beta chains, and the association was replicated in an independent cohort. The earlier analysis of some 540 of the donors excluded 15 to 20 rarely observed V segments, including chromosome 9 orphons, because counts were too low. The authors suggested that the approach could potentially be generalized to other disease states and immunological phenotypes. A further reported finding was that TCR beta sequences accurately predicted the HLA-A and HLA-B alleles for most subjects in the first cohort. In an earlier analysis of some 640 of the donors, most TCR beta V segments were observed in productive rearrangements about 87% or about 30% of the time, broadly matching IMGT annotations. A later analysis reported that several top co-occurrence clusters appeared linked to parvovirus B19, influenza, CMV and Epstein-Barr virus. Because HLA typing was missing for some donors at each locus, association tests included only the typed subset. A later analysis found that most CMV-associated TCR beta chains appeared HLA-restricted, with HLA associations seemingly driven largely by CMV exposure. Linkage disequilibrium might explain the correlated functional status among segregating V segments, but an unknown experimental factor could not be ruled out.

The cohort was made up of approximately 700 healthy bone marrow donors. At the time of sampling, every cohort member was nominally healthy, though immune exposures that went unrecorded were likely present. The donor tested CMV seronegative, placing the donor among the 350 to 400 seronegative members of the cohort. A peripheral blood sample was provided by each donor, and peripheral blood mononuclear cells were used for TCR beta sequencing. The Qiagen DNeasy Blood Extraction Kit was used to extract genomic DNA from the blood cell samples. Library generation was performed with the immunoSEQ multiplex PCR assay. The multiplex PCR relied on a mix of 60 forward primers for TCR Vbeta segments and 13 reverse primers for TCR Jbeta segments. Amplification of the CDR3 region of rearranged TCR beta genes was performed with a multiplex PCR assay on genomic DNA. The amplified TCR beta libraries were sequenced on the Illumina HiSeq System as 87-base-pair reads. In the authors' own workflow: A later analysis counted about 80 million unique TCR beta chains across the 640 or so repertoires, and around 9.9 million of these chains were shared by at least two donors. A nearest-neighbor algorithm error-corrected the raw reads and collapsed the reads into unique sequences, merging closely related sequences to remove PCR and sequencing errors. Alignment of CDR3 sequences to IMGT reference sequences was used to assign V, D and J gene segments. Each retained sequence needed at least a six-nucleotide match to both a V gene segment and a J gene segment. Rearrangements were called productive when the CDR3 lacked stop codons and stayed in frame with V and J; all others were non-productive. Following IMGT convention, CDR3 was defined as the stretch from the second conserved V-encoded cysteine to the conserved J-encoded phenylalanine. Sequences without an unambiguous match to a single V gene segment were excluded from the earlier analysis of a few hundred of the donors. In an earlier analysis of some 590 of the donors, V segments were called functional above 56.7% productive rearrangements and were called segregating when the between-donor standard deviation exceeded 5%. A statistical classification framework was built for diagnosing cytomegalovirus status from the catalog of TCR beta chain sequences. In a later analysis, TCR nucleotide sequences were compared against IMGT/GENE-DB human TR gene sequences so that V and J genes could be assigned. A later analysis assigned CDR3 sequences and most-parsimonious VDJ recombination scenarios with the TCRdist pipeline. In a later analysis, each TCR beta chain was defined by its CDR3 amino acid sequence together with its V-gene family, and reads lacking a unique V-gene family were excluded. To address suspected cross-contamination and a sequencing artifact, a later analysis removed some 620 highly shared, low-generation-probability nucleotide sequences. In a later analysis, a clonal expansion index was calculated for each public chain from normalized within-repertoire ranks of inferred template counts. A later analysis computed generation probabilities with a VDJ recombination model fitted to out-of-frame rearrangements, and checked the results against IGoR. In a later analysis, TCR-TCR, TCR-HLA and TCR-CMV co-occurrence was scored with hypergeometric tests, and a repertoire-size bias correction was applied to TCR pairs. In a later analysis, false discovery rates were estimated by permuting HLA or CMV assignments 20 times. In a later analysis, co-occurring TCRs were grouped with DBSCAN, and TCRdist sequence similarity was added when clustering was performed within HLA-allele-positive subsets. Repertoires with fewer than 30,000 or more than 120,000 public chains, plus five repertoires with anomalous nucleotide sharing, were excluded from co-occurrence clustering. TCRdb holds this immuneACCESS table with in-frame rearrangements only. Some clones are missing; in checked studies, unresolved V genes explain under half, and the rest has no known cause. V and J calls and clone size are as listed in that table; D and trimming were resolved from the DNA. Counted in this sample were over 85,000 clones; over 65% of them appeared once. Just over 2.5% of the sample comes from the top ten.

Note on this clone: The antigen it recognizes is unknown. There are no base qualities to consult, and no much larger clone falls within one base.

This TCR was sampled from a man aged 40-49 years in good health and CMV-seronegative. Sequenced material: PBMCs.

The sequence in DNA is TGCAGCGTTTCTAAGTTCACTAATGAAAAACTGTTTTTT. It encodes CSVSKFTNEKLFF. The V and J genes are TRBV29-1 and TRBJ1-4; the D gene lacks a confident call. The germline V gene specifies SQVTM as CDR1 and ANQGSEA as CDR2. The germline ends are 9 bases apart after V is trimmed by 5 bases and J by 2 bases. The CDR3 starts with the cysteine, ends with the phenylalanine, and has 13 residues. Only the CDR3 DNA is retained, 39 bases long and in frame from the first base.